A single sample is the source of the 22 T cell receptor beta chains below, sequenced in a study of control samples from healthy donors and cancer patients. Sequencing used immunoSEQ multiplex PCR; TCRdb keeps in-frame clones, though not all of them. The sample lists roughly 120,000 clones; 70% to 90% were seen once. The source material was blood. These receptors were collected from a man aged 45 to 65 in good health.

The chain uses TRBV5-3 and TRBJ2-7, with D unclear. TRBV5-3 is placed among ORFs of uncertain function. The CDR3 consists of 20 residues. V was trimmed by 1 base and J by 1 base, leaving 27 bases between them. The CDR3 sequence: CARSLPPYRPLKGISYEQYF. The CDR3, as DNA: TGTGCCAGAAGCTTGCCCCCGTATAGGCCCCTTAAGGGAATTTCCTACGAGCAGTACTTC.

This clone has just a few counts. The chain links TRBV5-1 to TRBJ2-2; D gene ambiguous. The germline gives CDR1 SGHRS, CDR2 YFSETQ. V was trimmed by 0 bases and J by 3 bases, leaving 12 bases between them. CDR3 size: 16 residues. The CDR3 nucleotides read TGCGCCAGCAGCTTGGTCCGGGTTTTGCACACCGGGGAGCTGTTTTTT. Translated: CASSLVRVLHTGELFF.

This chain links TRBV10-3 with TRBJ1-1, with unresolved D. Per germline, CDR1 ENHRY and CDR2 SYGVKD. The CDR3 extends over 14 amino acids. With 6 bases removed from V and 1 base from J, the gap between germline ends came to 12 bases. CDR3 sequence reads: CAIREGTKNTEAFF. CDR3 nucleotides: TGTGCCATCAGGGAGGGAACTAAGAACACTGAAGCTTTCTTT.

This chain joins TRBV11-3 and TRBJ2-3, with 10 positions matching TRBD2. After removal of 1 base from V and 0 bases from J, the junction contained 4 bases not matched to a gene. The CDR3 extends over 17 amino acids. Germline CDR1 and CDR2: SGHNT and YENEEA. The CDR3 nucleotides are TGTGCCAGCAGCTTAGGGACTAGCGGCTCTAGCACAGATACGCAGTATTTT. It translates to CASSLGTSGSSTDTQYF.

This chain connects TRBV2 to TRBJ2-3, with 8 bases identical to TRBD1. After removal of 7 bases from V and 6 bases from J, the junction contained 6 bases not matched to a gene. Germline CDR1 and CDR2: SNHLY and FYNNEI. CDR3 length equals 13 residues. CDR3: CASTGQEVDTQYF. In DNA form, the CDR3 reads TGTGCCAGCACGGGACAGGAGGTGGATACGCAGTATTTT.

This chain connects TRBV7-3 to TRBJ2-2; D is undetermined. The CDR3 runs 14 residues. Between the trimmed V and J ends, which lost 0 bases and 1 base, there was a span of 3 bases. From germline, CDR1 is SGHTA and CDR2 FQGTGA. CDR3 region: CASSLTGNTGELFF. CDR3 nucleotide sequence: TGTGCCAGCAGCTTAACCGGGAACACCGGGGAGCTGTTTTTT.

This sequence joins TRBV7-8 and TRBJ2-7, with 7 bases matching TRBD1. The V gene's germline CDR1 is SGHVS and CDR2 FQNEAQ. Trimming at V came to 3 bases and at J to 3 bases, leaving 5 bases not matched to a gene. The CDR3 is 14 amino acids. The CDR3 region is CASSLGQLSYEQYF. The DNA for the CDR3 is TGTGCCAGCAGCTTGGGACAGTTAAGCTACGAGCAGTACTTC.

The rearrangement links TRBV5-1 to TRBJ1-1; no definite D call. The CDR3 loop spans 14 amino acids. Trimming stripped 1 base from V and 7 bases from J, with 14 bases between. The germline CDR1 and CDR2 sequences are SGHRS and YFSETQ. The CDR3 protein is CASSLNVPAIEAFF. The CDR3 DNA is TGCGCCAGCAGCTTGAATGTCCCAGCCATTGAAGCTTTCTTT.

This sequence joins TRBV29-1 and TRBJ2-7; the match to TRBD1 covers 10 bases. This CDR3 spans 12 amino acids. Germline V CDR1 and CDR2: SQVTM, ANQGSEA. The V segment lost 8 bases and the J segment 5 bases; nucleotides outside the gene matches: 6. CDR3 coding DNA: TGCAGCTTTCGACAGGGGGCTCACGAGCAGTACTTC. This encodes CSFRQGAHEQYF.

The rearrangement joins TRBV3-1 (or the pseudogene TRBV3-2) to TRBJ2-6; perhaps TRBD2 as D (5 bases). CDR1 is LGHDT, CDR2 YNNKEL, per germline (reference sequence). The CDR3 spans 19 residues. The germline V and J ends were trimmed by 0 bases and 3 bases, with 18 bases remaining between them. The CDR3 loop reads CASSQDLAGGGFGANVLTF. In DNA form, the CDR3 reads TGTGCCAGCAGCCAAGATCTGGCAGGAGGTGGGTTTGGGGCCAACGTCCTGACTTTC.

The chain couples TRBV5-1 to TRBJ2-5; 11 bases map to TRBD2. Germline CDR1 and CDR2: SGHRS and YFSETQ. The CDR3 spans 17 residues. V lost 2 bases to trimming and J lost 1 base; unmatched junction nucleotides: 7. The CDR3 region is CASSFGLLAGAQETQYF. CDR3 bases: TGCGCCAGCAGCTTTGGGCTACTAGCGGGGGCCCAAGAGACCCAGTACTTC.

The rearrangement links TRBV28 to TRBJ2-7; D not certain. Trimming pared 3 bases from V and 0 bases from J, leaving 12 bases between. Germline assignment: CDR1 MDHEN and CDR2 SYDVKM. The CDR3 is 15 amino acids. The CDR3 sequence: CASSLAAKSSYEQYF. Here the CDR3 DNA reads TGTGCCAGCAGTTTGGCAGCCAAAAGCTCCTACGAGCAGTACTTC.

The chain employs TRBV5-4 and TRBJ2-3; 15 bases fit TRBD2. The CDR3 has 18 amino acids. Trimming took 5 bases from V and 5 from J; bases not matched to a gene: 12. Germline V gene lookup returns CDR1 SGHNT and CDR2 YYREEE (reference sequence). For the CDR3, the DNA is TGTGCCAGCAGGATAATCGGACTAGCGGGGGGGCCGGGAGATACGCAGTATTTT. As protein: CASRIIGLAGGPGDTQYF.

This chain connects TRBV5-6 to TRBJ2-5; D not resolved. This CDR3 is 14 amino acids long. Germline loops: CDR1 SGHDT, CDR2 YYEEEE. Deletions cut 2 bases from V and 7 bases from J, with 15 bases between. The CDR3 region is CASSFNSWEGTQYF. The CDR3 DNA reads as TGTGCCAGCAGCTTCAACAGTTGGGAAGGGACCCAGTACTTC.

CDR3 region: CASSLTSGGAKETQYF. For the CDR3, the DNA is TGTGCCAGCAGCTTGACTAGCGGGGGGGCAAAAGAGACCCAGTACTTC. The chain uses TRBV5-6 and TRBJ2-5; 13 bases align to TRBD2. Germline CDR1 and CDR2: SGHDT and YYEEEE. Unmatched junction bases numbered 3, after V lost 1 base and J lost 3 bases. The CDR3 has 16 amino acids.

This sequence joins TRBV7-2 and TRBJ1-5; D not certain. The CDR3 extends over 13 amino acids. Germline CDR1 is SGHTA and CDR2 is FQGNSA. V was pared by 3 bases and J by 1 base, with 4 bases between. For the CDR3, the DNA is TGTGCCAGCAGCTTCGACAGCAATCAGCCCCAGCATTTT. Translation: CASSFDSNQPQHF.

This rearrangement joins TRBV5-1 to TRBJ2-7, with D possibly being TRBD1 (6 bases). The V end was cut by 0 bases, the J end by 0 bases, with 10 bases between. CDR1 is SGHRS, CDR2 YFSETQ, per germline. The CDR3 covers 15 residues. The CDR3 DNA reads as TGCGCCAGCAGCTTGGTGACAGGCCTCTCCTACGAGCAGTACTTC. Translating gives CASSLVTGLSYEQYF.

The chain joins TRBV11-2 to TRBJ2-3; D may match TRBD1 or TRBD2 (5 bases each). CDR1 and CDR2 from the germline V gene are SGHAT and FQNNGV. The CDR3 loop spans 15 amino acids. Trimming removed 2 bases from V and 0 bases from J, with 9 bases in between. Here the CDR3 reads CASSLRGASTDTQYF. The CDR3 DNA reads as TGTGCCAGCAGCTTAAGGGGAGCGAGCACAGATACGCAGTATTTT.

Note on this clone: A read error may account for a junction end that differs from germline. The V and J genes are TRBV6-1 and TRBJ1-2; D remains ambiguous. The CDR3 spans 12 residues. Per the germline V gene, CDR1 is MNHNS and CDR2 is SASEGT. The CDR3 protein is CASREANYGYTF. DNA of the CDR3: TGTGCCAGCAGGGAAGCGAACTATGGCTACACCTTC.

V gene TRBV4-1 combines with J gene TRBJ1-5; no clear D. In germline, CDR1 is MGHRA, CDR2 YSYEKL. Trimming stripped 0 bases from V and 0 bases from J, with 15 bases between. The CDR3 sequence is 18 residues long. CDR3 bases: TGCGCCAGCAGCCAAGATAACCGAGTGGGGTATAGCAATCAGCCCCAGCATTTT. Its translation is CASSQDNRVGYSNQPQHF.

J is TRBJ1-4 and V is TRBV27, with D unclear. Germline V gene lookup returns CDR1 MNHEY and CDR2 SMNVEV (reference sequence). V was clipped by 6 bases and J by 4 bases, with 9 bases between them. The length of the CDR3 is 13 residues. CDR3 sequence: CASSLERNEKLFF. The CDR3 DNA reads as TGTGCCAGCAGCCTGGAACGTAATGAAAAACTGTTTTTT. Drawing the rest from reference TRBV27 and TRBJ1-4, the complete variable domain is EAQVTQNPRYLITVTGKKLTVTCSQNMNHEYMSWYRQDPGLGLRQIYYSMNVEVTDKGDVPEGYKVSRKEKRNFPLILESPSPNQTSLYFCASSLERNEKLFFGSGTQLSVL.

V is TRBV3-1 (or the pseudogene TRBV3-2) and J is TRBJ1-1; D ambiguous. Germline values: CDR1 LGHDT, CDR2 YNNKEL (reference sequence). Trimming pared 4 bases from V and 3 bases from J, leaving 9 bases between. The CDR3 length is 13 residues. The chain's CDR3 is CASSPIRDTEAFF. The CDR3 nucleotides read TGTGCCAGCAGCCCAATACGGGACACTGAAGCTTTCTTT.